This TCR beta chain was sequenced during a study of OX40 agonist ivuxolimab in advanced cancers. Germline loops: CDR1 SNHLY, CDR2 FYNNEI. This CDR3 is built from 13 residues. V was clipped by 3 bases and J by 7 bases; unmatched bases: 4. Method: immunoSEQ multiplex PCR; TCRdb's copy keeps in-frame clones and lacks some. The sample lists some 69,000 clones, roughly 88% occurring once. The sequence was collected from an adult with an advanced solid tumor such as melanoma, head and neck, liver or kidney cancer. Sequences were derived from CD4+ or CD8+ T cells sorted from blood, sampled in a trial of the OX40 agonist ivuxolimab. The chain uses TRBV2 and TRBJ1-2; 8 nucleotides match TRBD1. The CDR3, as DNA: TGTGCCAGCAGTGACCAGGGGGCGGGTGGCTACACCTTC. It encodes CASSDQGAGGYTF.